A single sample gave rise to the 27 T cell receptor beta chains below, sequenced in a study of shared clonotypes between healthy human individuals. Assay used: immunoSEQ multiplex PCR; TCRdb lists only in-frame clones, some missing. This table has more than 1 million clones, about four fifths appearing once. Sequencing was performed on memory CD4+ T cells from PBMCs. Documented subset: CD45RA-negative fraction. Receptors were obtained from a man younger than 30 in good health. Some clones in this sample may be carry-over from other donors' samples.

The V call is TRBV9, the J call TRBJ1-2, with a possible D match to TRBD1 (6 bases). Germline CDR1 is SGDLS and CDR2 is YYNGEE. With 0 bases removed from V and 5 bases from J, the gap between germline ends came to 14 bases. The CDR3 extends over 15 amino acids. DNA of the CDR3: TGTGCCAGCAGCGTAGATGGGTCCAGGGGATATGGCTACACCTTC. This translates into CASSVDGSRGYGYTF.

CDR3 DNA sequence: TGTGCCAGCAGCGAAAAGGGACAGGCCGGGGGTACGCAGTATTTT. This gives the protein CASSEKGQAGGTQYF. The chain recombines TRBV6-1 with TRBJ2-3, with 8 bases aligning to TRBD1. Germline CDR1 reads MNHNS; CDR2 reads SASEGT. This CDR3 has 15 amino acids. The ends lost 6 bases at V and 8 bases at J; junction bases unmatched: 13.

This clone was recorded once. V is TRBV12-5 and J is TRBJ1-4, with D unclear. The V end was cut by 3 bases, the J end by 8 bases, with 13 bases between. This CDR3 is built from 14 residues. Germline V CDR1 and CDR2: LGHNT, FRNRAP. CDR3 residues: CASGFGPRSEKLFF. The CDR3 coding sequence is TGTGCTAGTGGTTTTGGGCCAAGAAGCGAAAAACTGTTTTTT.

The chain employs TRBV4-2 and TRBJ1-1; D is uncertain. The CDR3 runs 14 residues. Trimming pared 0 bases from V and 4 bases from J, leaving 9 bases between. Germline CDR1 LGHNA, CDR2 YNFKEQ. CDR3 protein: CASSQDLRGTEAFF. In DNA form, the CDR3 reads TGTGCCAGCAGCCAAGACCTCAGAGGCACTGAAGCTTTCTTT.

This chain links TRBV5-5 with TRBJ1-6, with TRBD1 identical over 8 bases. Germline lookup yields CDR1 SGHKS and CDR2 YYEKEE (reference sequence). The ends lost 3 bases at V and 7 bases at J; junction bases unmatched: 6. There are 15 residues in the CDR3. The CDR3 DNA follows: TGTGCCAGCAGCTACTGGACAGGGTCGAATTCACCCCTCCACTTT. This translates into CASSYWTGSNSPLHF.

This chain joins TRBV7-9 and TRBJ1-6; the match to TRBD1 covers 8 bases. This CDR3 has 14 amino acids. After removal of 5 bases from V and 10 bases from J, the junction contained 7 bases not matched to a gene. CDR1 is SEHNR and CDR2 is FQNEAQ in the germline V gene (reference sequence). The CDR3 spells CASSQGQVGSPLHF. The CDR3 bases are TGTGCCAGCAGCCAGGGACAGGTGGGATCACCCCTCCACTTT. Full variable domain (rest looked up from reference TRBV7-9 and TRBJ1-6): DTGVSQNPRHKITKRGQNVTFRCDPISEHNRLYWYRQTLGQGPEFLTYFQNEAQLEKSRLLSDRFSAERPKGSFSTLEIQRTEQGDSAMYLCASSQGQVGSPLHFGNGTRLTVT.

The genes are TRBV9 and TRBJ1-4, with 9 positions matching TRBD1. V was clipped by 4 bases and J by 8 bases; unmatched bases: 6. The CDR3 runs to 14 residues. CDR1 is SGDLS and CDR2 is YYNGEE in the germline V gene. The CDR3 region is CASSFGTGNEKLFF. The CDR3 DNA reads TGTGCCAGCAGCTTCGGGACAGGGAACGAAAAACTGTTTTTT.

The chain uses TRBV11-3 and TRBJ2-5; 8 positions match TRBD2. V trimming: 1 base; J trimming: 2 bases; junction bases outside the gene matches: 3. The CDR3 is 15 amino acids. CDR1 is SGHNT, CDR2 YENEEA, per germline. CDR3 sequence (DNA): TGTGCCAGCAGCTTAGGTAGCGGGGAACAAGAGACCCAGTACTTC. Protein: CASSLGSGEQETQYF.

This clone was counted between two and nine times. The genes are TRBV7-2 and TRBJ2-3, with TRBD2 matching 9 bases. Germline CDR1 reads SGHTA; CDR2 reads FQGNSA. The CDR3 consists of 15 residues. The V gene end was trimmed by 5 bases and the J gene end by 4 bases; junction bases not matched to a gene: 7. In DNA, the CDR3 is TGTGCCAGCAGCCCCCAGGTAGCGGGAGCAGATACGCAGTATTTT. Protein product: CASSPQVAGADTQYF.

Many counts were recorded for this clone. The chain couples TRBV5-1 to TRBJ1-1, with D perhaps matching TRBD1 (5 bases). V lost 5 bases, J lost 1 base, and 12 bases lay in between. Germline CDR1 SGHRS, CDR2 YFSETQ. This CDR3 spans 14 amino acids. The CDR3 DNA follows: TGCGCCAGCAGAATCGACAGCTGGAACACTGAAGCTTTCTTT. It yields the protein CASRIDSWNTEAFF.

There are many counts of this clone. The sample has other DNA sequences that encode this CDR3 too. This chain links TRBV5-1 with TRBJ1-4, with 8 bases identical to TRBD1. The CDR3 covers 15 residues. V was pared by 0 bases and J by 8 bases, with 6 bases of the junction left unmatched. Germline loops: CDR1 SGHRS, CDR2 YFSETQ. This chain's CDR3 is CASSLEGTGGEKLFF. CDR3 DNA: TGCGCCAGCAGCTTGGAGGGGACAGGAGGCGAAAAACTGTTTTTT.

This clone was recorded once. The J gene is TRBJ1-2, the V gene TRBV4-3, with D tentatively TRBD1 (6 bases). Germline loops: CDR1 LGHNA, CDR2 YSLEER. This CDR3 has 16 residues. Deletions cut 4 bases from V and 2 bases from J, with 17 bases between. CDR3 nucleotides: TGCGCCAGCAGCCTGTATCTCAGGGGTCAGAACTATGGCTACACCTTC. It is translated as CASSLYLRGQNYGYTF.

The J gene is TRBJ1-2, the V gene TRBV5-1; D unclear. Per germline, CDR1 SGHRS and CDR2 YFSETQ. V gave up 3 bases and J gave up 2 bases, with 14 bases separating them. CDR3 length equals 15 residues. The CDR3 DNA is TGCGCCAGCAGCTCCGACGGACCGCCAAACTATGGCTACACCTTC. Its protein product is CASSSDGPPNYGYTF.

As to this clone: Other DNA sequences in this sample translate to the same CDR3. The CDR3 coding sequence is TGTGCCAGCAGCTCACAAGGGGACACTGAAGCTTTCTTT. Amino acids: CASSSQGDTEAFF. This chain joins TRBV7-2 and TRBJ1-1, with a tentative D call TRBD1 (5 bases). This CDR3 has 13 amino acids. Trimming shortened V by 4 bases and J by 3 bases, and 9 bases separated the two germline ends. Germline loops: CDR1 SGHTA, CDR2 FQGNSA.

CDR3 residues: CSVVDGAYSGNTIYF. The CDR3 region has the DNA TGCAGCGTTGTCGACGGAGCCTACTCTGGAAACACCATATATTTT. V is TRBV29-1 and J is TRBJ1-3; D is undetermined. CDR1 SQVTM and CDR2 ANQGSEA come from the germline V gene. This CDR3 contains 15 residues. The V end lost 4 bases, the J end lost 0 bases, and 13 bases lay between the germline ends.

This clone has just a few counts. This rearrangement joins TRBV28 to TRBJ1-5; D is unclear. The V end was cut by 7 bases, the J end by 2 bases, with 9 bases between. CDR3 length equals 13 residues. Looked up from germline, CDR1 is MDHEN and CDR2 is SYDVKM. The CDR3 protein is CASKGGRNQPQHF. Written as DNA, the CDR3 is TGTGCCAGCAAGGGAGGTCGCAATCAGCCCCAGCATTTT.

The CDR3 is CASSLAQDQPQHF. DNA for the CDR3: TGTGCCAGCAGCTTAGCCCAGGATCAGCCCCAGCATTTT. V and J are TRBV7-2 and TRBJ1-5; D is unclear. Germline V gene lookup returns CDR1 SGHTA and CDR2 FQGNSA. Deletions cut 0 bases from V and 5 bases from J, with 5 bases between. This CDR3 region has 13 residues.

The chain recombines TRBV5-1 with TRBJ2-3; tentatively, D is TRBD2 (6 bases). This CDR3 comprises 13 residues. Trimming took off 5 bases at V and 0 bases at J, with 7 bases between the two ends. The germline gives CDR1 SGHRS, CDR2 YFSETQ. CDR3 region: CASSRESTDTQYF. In nucleotides, the CDR3 is TGCGCCAGCAGTCGGGAGAGCACAGATACGCAGTATTTT.

The chain has TRBV7-8 and TRBJ2-3, with 10 bases lining up with TRBD2. V shed 8 bases, J shed 2 bases, and the junction held 7 bases outside the gene matches. The V gene's germline CDR1 is SGHVS and CDR2 FQNEAQ. The CDR3 runs to 15 residues. CDR3 DNA: TGTGCCAGCTACCGGACTAGCGGAATCACAGATACGCAGTATTTT. Protein sequence: CASYRTSGITDTQYF. The full variable domain, its missing parts supplied by reference TRBV7-8 and TRBJ2-3, is GAGVSQSPRYKVAKRGQDVALRCDPISGHVSLFWYQQALGQGPEFLTYFQNEAQLDKSGLPSDRFFAERPEGSVSTLKIQRTQQEDSAVYLCASYRTSGITDTQYFGPGTRLTVL.

J is TRBJ2-7 and V is TRBV6-6; the match to TRBD2 covers 10 bases. This CDR3 region has 14 residues. CDR1 MNHNY and CDR2 SVGAGI come from the germline V gene (reference sequence). Trimming removed 7 bases from V and 2 bases from J; junction bases left unmatched: 5. The CDR3 here is CASKLSGGTYEQYF. The CDR3 DNA follows: TGTGCCAGCAAACTTAGCGGGGGGACCTACGAGCAGTACTTC.

On this clone: Sequence at one end of the junction differs from germline and may be a read error. The chain is built from TRBV19 and TRBJ2-4, with 7 bases lining up with TRBD1. Germline values: CDR1 LNHDA, CDR2 SQIVND (reference sequence). CDR3 length equals 12 residues. This CDR3 is CASTNRRDSPSF. CDR3 coding DNA: TGTGCCAGTACTAACCGCCGGGACAGCCCCTCCTTC.

The chain links TRBV5-1 to TRBJ2-4, with 8 nucleotides matching TRBD2. The V segment lost 4 bases and the J segment 7 bases; nucleotides outside the gene matches: 7. The CDR3 has 14 amino acids. Germline CDR1 SGHRS, CDR2 YFSETQ. The CDR3 region has the DNA TGCGCCAGCAGCCCAGCGGGAGCTGGGAACATTCAGTACTTC. Its protein product is CASSPAGAGNIQYF.

The DNA for the CDR3 is TGCAGCGTGTATGGGTCTAGAACGGATGAGCAGTTCTTC. Translated: CSVYGSRTDEQFF. The gene calls are TRBV29-1 and TRBJ2-1; D is undetermined. V was clipped by 6 bases and J by 8 bases, with 17 bases between them. Germline CDR1 is SQVTM and CDR2 is ANQGSEA. The CDR3 is made up of 13 amino acids.

The J gene is TRBJ1-4, the V gene TRBV28; possible D gene TRBD1, 6 bases. Trimming stripped 3 bases from V and 2 bases from J, with 10 bases between. The CDR3 totals 15 residues. The germline CDR1 and CDR2 sequences are MDHEN and SYDVKM. The CDR3 loop is CASSFAGETNEKLFF. CDR3 coding DNA: TGTGCCAGCAGTTTTGCAGGGGAGACTAATGAAAAACTGTTTTTT. Based on the CDR3 plus reference TRBV28 and TRBJ1-4, the full variable domain is DVKVTQSSRYLVKRTGEKVFLECVQDMDHENMFWYRQDPGLGLRLIYFSYDVKMKEKGDIPEGYSVSREKKERFSLILESASTNQTSMYLCASSFAGETNEKLFFGSGTQLSVL.

The chain has TRBV28 and TRBJ2-1, with 8 nucleotides matching TRBD2. Trimming removed 7 bases from V and 9 bases from J; junction bases left unmatched: 14. Germline V CDR1 and CDR2: MDHEN, SYDVKM. The CDR3 sequence is 15 residues long. In nucleotides, the CDR3 is TGTGCCAGCACCTGGGGGGGACTAGGTATCAGTGAGCAGTTCTTC. Translation gives CASTWGGLGISEQFF. Filled out from reference TRBV28 and TRBJ2-1, the complete variable domain reads DVKVTQSSRYLVKRTGEKVFLECVQDMDHENMFWYRQDPGLGLRLIYFSYDVKMKEKGDIPEGYSVSREKKERFSLILESASTNQTSMYLCASTWGGLGISEQFFGPGTRLTVL.

The chain recombines TRBV7-9 with TRBJ2-1; maybe TRBD2 (6 bases). The CDR3 has 15 residues. Per the germline V gene, CDR1 is SEHNR and CDR2 is FQNEAQ (reference sequence). Between the trimmed V and J ends, which lost 5 bases and 4 bases, there was a span of 15 bases. The CDR3 coding sequence is TGTGCCAGCAGCCAGGCTCTTGGAGGGTACAATGAGCAGTTCTTC. It codes for CASSQALGGYNEQFF.

This chain links TRBV7-3 with TRBJ1-1; TRBD1 agrees at 8 bases. The germline V gene has CDR1 SGHTA and CDR2 FQGTGA. The CDR3 runs 12 residues. The trim removed 5 bases at V and 11 bases at J, leaving 7 bases unmatched. The CDR3 spells CASSPSQGVAFF. CDR3 coding DNA: TGTGCCAGCAGCCCCTCACAGGGGGTCGCTTTCTTT.